Listed here are 6 T cell receptor beta chains from one sample, sequenced in a study of cytomegalovirus exposure and HLA in healthy donors. Researchers ran the PCR with 60 Vbeta and 13 Jbeta primers. TCRdb keeps only in-frame clones here, not all; method: immunoSEQ multiplex PCR. This table lists 100,000 to 150,000 clones. What was sequenced was PBMCs. Receptors were obtained from a man in his forties or fifties in good health and CMV-seronegative.

This chain joins TRBV9 and TRBJ2-2, with 8 bases fitting TRBD1. Germline CDR1 and CDR2: SGDLS and YYNGEE. J gave up 8 bases and V 3 bases, and 9 bases lay outside the gene matches. This CDR3 is 15 amino acids long. Here the CDR3 reads CASSGLTGARGELFF. Written as DNA, the CDR3 is TGTGCCAGCAGCGGGCTGACAGGGGCCCGAGGGGAGCTGTTTTTT.

The rearrangement uses TRBV6-6 and TRBJ2-7; a weak D match, TRBD2 (5 bases). The CDR3 runs to 14 residues. Germline V gives CDR1 MNHNY, CDR2 SVGAGI (reference sequence). Trimming cost V 4 bases and J 7 bases, with 17 bases left between them. The CDR3 DNA reads as TGTGCCAGCAGTTCCCCCGGAGTAGCGCGGGAGCAGTACTTC. Its translation: CASSSPGVAREQYF.

This sequence joins TRBV25-1 and TRBJ1-2, with D possibly being TRBD1 (6 bases). V lost 1 base and J 3 bases, leaving 12 bases between the germline ends. Germline lookup yields CDR1 MGHDK and CDR2 SYGVNS. There are 15 residues in the CDR3. The CDR3 protein is CASSESAAGDYGYTF. In DNA form, the CDR3 reads TGTGCCAGCAGTGAATCAGCGGCAGGGGACTATGGCTACACCTTC.

The rearrangement joins TRBV28 to TRBJ1-5; tentative D call: TRBD1 (5 bases). V lost 6 bases and J lost 3, with 24 bases in between. The length of the CDR3 is 18 residues. Per germline, CDR1 MDHEN and CDR2 SYDVKM. The CDR3 protein is CASRDGGFGGSSNQPQHF. Here the CDR3 DNA reads TGTGCCAGCAGGGACGGGGGTTTTGGGGGTTCTTCCAATCAGCCCCAGCATTTT.

The V call is TRBV15, the J call TRBJ2-4; 11 bases agree with TRBD1. V lost 4 bases to trimming and J lost 6 bases; unmatched junction nucleotides: 5. In germline, CDR1 is LNHNV, CDR2 YYDKDF (reference sequence). The CDR3 is 15 amino acids. The CDR3 coding sequence is TGTGCCACCAGCAAAAGGACAGGGGGCGCAAACATTCAGTACTTC. Protein sequence: CATSKRTGGANIQYF.

This sequence joins TRBV5-5 and TRBJ2-7; a weak D match, TRBD2 (5 bases). The V end lost 4 bases, the J end lost 2 bases, and 10 bases lay between the germline ends. This CDR3 is 13 amino acids long. Germline assignment: CDR1 SGHKS and CDR2 YYEKEE (reference sequence). CDR3 protein: CASSPGEPYEQYF. DNA of the CDR3: TGTGCCAGCAGCCCCGGGGAGCCCTACGAGCAGTACTTC.